The text below deals with one T cell receptor (beta chain). The target antigen is unknown. The data originate from a study of regulatory T cells in long-lasting Graves disease. Findings and limits, study-wide: Persistent disease favored TRBV28, TRBJ1-2 and TRBJ2-5. Persistent Graves' patients showed reduced TCR diversity versus newly diagnosed patients.

Indicated time point: newly diagnosed GD, antithyroid drugs for less than 3 months. PBMC RNA served as the TCR library source. Trimming cost V 3 bases and J 0 bases; bases outside gene matches: 5. The CDR3 length is 16 residues. In germline, CDR1 is KGHSH, CDR2 LQKENI. To make TCR beta libraries, researchers used iRepertoire HTBI primers and Arm-PCR of CDR3 regions. TCRdb ran MiXCR on the multiplex PCR reads and lists one entry per CDR3 protein. Of about 540,000 distinct CDR3 sequences listed, approximately 12% are singletons. The same data also went into a second study, on T cells in Graves' hyperthyroidism and ophthalmopathy.

The TCR sequence derives from a man aged 30-40 years with Graves disease. This chain connects TRBV18 to TRBJ2-1, with 7 positions matching TRBD2. The material was peripheral blood mononuclear cells (PBMCs), obtained at new diagnosis, from a patient treated with antithyroid drugs. CDR3 DNA: TGTGCCAGCTCACCGCTTAGCGGGTACTCCTACAATGAGCAGTTCTTC. It yields the protein CASSPLSGYSYNEQFF.